Listed below are T cell receptor beta chains from one sample, sequenced in a study of blood T cell repertoires in COVID-19. TCRdb's table, derived via immunoSEQ multiplex PCR, lists solely in-frame clones and lacks some. The data hold roughly 310,000 clones, with roughly 88% observed a single time. The sample taken for sequencing was peripheral blood. These receptors came from a woman aged 45-65 years with active or convalescent COVID-19. Both conserved end residues are part of each CDR3.

V: TRBV6-5; CDR3: CASSEGRGATDTQYF
V: TRBV5-1; CDR3: CASSLGQSNYGYTF
V: TRBV7-2; CDR3: CASSLSSGTDTQYF
V: TRBV19; CDR3: CATGQGLFEKLFF
V: TRBV5-1; CDR3: CASSLAGGWEQFF
V: TRBV29-1; CDR3: CSVEDLGIYGYTF
V: TRBV4-2; CDR3: CASSAGSLTYGYTF
V: TRBV11-1; CDR3: CASSLGSFEQYF
V: TRBV19; CDR3: CASSIVWGQEDSPLHF
V: TRBV7-3; CDR3: CASSITGQGLIGTDTQYF
V: TRBV13; CDR3: CASSSGQEANYGYTF
V: TRBV7-3; CDR3: CASSPTGSGGRYNEQFF
V: TRBV7-9; CDR3: CASSLDPGGSYEQYF
V: TRBV4-1; CDR3: CASSQARGYTEAFF
V: TRBV28; CDR3: CASSLQGSFDGYTF
V: TRBV6-5; CDR3: CASSYSRLIEQYF
V: TRBV7-9; CDR3: CASSSIGQGSGYGYTF
V: TRBV18; CDR3: CASSNSQGTLNTEAFF
V: TRBV15; CDR3: CATSGGGRHEQFF
V: TRBV11-2; CDR3: CASTAVTSGRGHEQFF
V: TRBV29-1; CDR3: CSATGTGNTEAFF
V: TRBV6-1; CDR3: CASSEQLVSYNEQFF
V: TRBV18; CDR3: CASSLLGLAGITDTQYF
V: TRBV5-4; CDR3: CASGTEPTNEKLFF
V: TRBV19; CDR3: CASSILTKTNTGELFF
V: TRBV5-1; CDR3: CASSFGDGGPAGNTIYF
V: TRBV6-6; CDR3: CASSPGLAGEGNVAKNIQYF
V: TRBV6-5; CDR3: CASSYSSSYEQYF
V: TRBV27; CDR3: CAENPLLAGVGVGSYNEQFF
V: TRBV6-5; CDR3: CASSYLAGNNEQFF
V: TRBV19; CDR3: CASSIDQAAHYGYTF
V: TRBV7-2; CDR3: CASSSGTGGSPLHF
V: TRBV7-2; CDR3: CASSLGGVQGELFF
V: TRBV19; CDR3: CARMDKSYEQYF
V: TRBV7-9; CDR3: CASNPGQGLTEAFF
V: TRBV16; CDR3: CASSPGTGDSRGYTF
V: TRBV28; CDR3: CASSFRSPGGYTF
V: TRBV18; CDR3: CASSPPSRGPYSIEQYF
V: TRBV9; CDR3: CASSDPGWSISPDEQFF
V: TRBV7-2; CDR3: CASSPSSSEGEKLFF
V: TRBV15; CDR3: CATSRDGGYPDTQYF
V: TRBV19; CDR3: CASSISVTDTQYF
V: TRBV10-3; CDR3: CAIGGERETQYF
V: TRBV10-3; CDR3: CAISEKTVRTEQYF